This record covers a single T cell receptor beta chain. This record comes from a study of blood T cell repertoires in COVID-19. Overall study: Acute and convalescent COVID-19 samples came from the United States, Italy and Spain. T cells, B-cell-depleted T cells, or PBMCs supplied cDNA or gDNA.

Patients from Seattle were sampled longitudinally, starting during active infection. As processed by the authors: Amplification of reference gene primers was used by the study to estimate nucleated cell counts. TCRdb's table, derived via immunoSEQ multiplex PCR, lists solely in-frame clones and lacks some. The V and J calls and clone size are taken from that table; D and trimming were inferred from the DNA. The data show 300,000 to 350,000 clones, roughly 88% seen once. This TCR was sampled from a woman aged 25-40 years with COVID-19, enrolled during active disease. The material sequenced was peripheral blood.

Written as DNA, the CDR3 is TGTGCCAGCTCACCAGGGGGGGCAACTAATGAAAAACTGTTTTTT. Translation gives CASSPGGATNEKLFF. V is TRBV18 and J is TRBJ1-4; possible D gene TRBD1, 5 bases. This CDR3 contains 15 residues. The germline gives CDR1 KGHSH, CDR2 LQKENI. Trimming left V 2 bases short and J 0 bases short, with 7 bases between.